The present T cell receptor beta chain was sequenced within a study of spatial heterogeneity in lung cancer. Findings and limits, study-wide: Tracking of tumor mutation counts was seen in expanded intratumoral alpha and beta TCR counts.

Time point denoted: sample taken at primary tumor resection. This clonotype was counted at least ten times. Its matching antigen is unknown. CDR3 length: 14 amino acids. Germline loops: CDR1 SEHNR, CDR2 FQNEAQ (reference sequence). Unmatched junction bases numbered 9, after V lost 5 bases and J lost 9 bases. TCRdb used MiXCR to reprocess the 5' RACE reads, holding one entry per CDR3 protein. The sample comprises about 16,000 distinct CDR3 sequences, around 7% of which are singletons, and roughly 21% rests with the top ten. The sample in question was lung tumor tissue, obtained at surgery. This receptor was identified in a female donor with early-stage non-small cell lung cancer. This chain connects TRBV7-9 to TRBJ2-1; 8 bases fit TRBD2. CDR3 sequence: CASSLPFGTSEQFF. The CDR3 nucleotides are TGTGCCAGCAGCCTCCCGTTTGGGACTAGTGAGCAGTTCTTC. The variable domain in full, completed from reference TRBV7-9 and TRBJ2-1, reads DTGVSQNPRHKITKRGQNVTFRCDPISEHNRLYWYRQTLGQGPEFLTYFQNEAQLEKSRLLSDRFSAERPKGSFSTLEIQRTEQGDSAMYLCASSLPFGTSEQFFGPGTRLTVL.